This TCR beta chain was sequenced for a study of blood T cells in healthy people across ages. Alongside a J-beta primer mix, a sample-barcoded 5' primer served in a second PCR lasting about 7 to 12 cycles. A single record per CDR3 protein comes from TCRdb applying MiXCR to the 5' RACE reads. This sample has about 1.5 million distinct CDR3 sequences, with 35% to 45% found just once. Trimming took off 6 bases at V and 15 bases at J, with 21 bases between the two ends. The germline CDR1 and CDR2 sequences are MNHEY and SVGEGT. CDR3 length equals 13 residues. This receptor was identified in a woman aged 18-29 years in good health. The sample consisted of blood. The gene calls are TRBV6-2 or TRBV6-3 and TRBJ2-1; possibly TRBD2 for D (7 bases). The CDR3 protein is CASSRRGGLKLFF. CDR3 nucleotide sequence: TGTGCCAGCAGCCGTCGCGGGGGCCTAAAACTGTTCTTC.